The T cell receptor beta chain under discussion was sequenced for a study of CD8 T cell repertoires and HIV-1 epitope variants. Looking at the study overall: T cells were stimulated with Twenty-five Gag and Nef peptides separately. Epitopes were three Gag families plus Nef HW9 and YT9. T cells were cultured for 10 days with cytokines added on days 3 and 7.

Germline CDR1 MDHEN, CDR2 SYDVKM. The J segment lost 4 bases and the V segment lost 3 bases, leaving 4 bases of the junction unmatched. The CDR3 has 14 residues. Comments on this clone: Its antigen is unknown.

Overall study results and limits: Most of the nine antigen-specific clonotypes appeared cross-reactive to autologous or escape variants.

Sequencing used immunoSEQ multiplex PCR; TCRdb keeps in-frame clones, though not all of them. Of over 5,000 clones in the sample, approximately 72% were seen once. The chain couples TRBV28 to TRBJ1-2; 8 bases align to TRBD1. This TCR derives from a male donor with HIV. The specimen was cultured CD8+ T cells derived from PBMCs. In nucleotides, the CDR3 is TGTGCCAGCAGTTTGGTGGGGACAGGCTATGGCTACACCTTC. The encoded protein is CASSLVGTGYGYTF.